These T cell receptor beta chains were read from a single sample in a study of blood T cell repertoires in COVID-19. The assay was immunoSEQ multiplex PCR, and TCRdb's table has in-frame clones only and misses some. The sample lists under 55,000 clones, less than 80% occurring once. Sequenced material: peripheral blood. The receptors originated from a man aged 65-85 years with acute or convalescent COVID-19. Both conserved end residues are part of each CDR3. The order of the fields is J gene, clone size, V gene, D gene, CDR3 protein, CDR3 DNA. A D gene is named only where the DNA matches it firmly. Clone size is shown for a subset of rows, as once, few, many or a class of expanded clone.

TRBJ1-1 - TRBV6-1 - CASSESDGGGDTEAFF TGTGCCAGCAGTGAGAGTGATGGGGGAGGCGACACTGAAGCTTTCTTT
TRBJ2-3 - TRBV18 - CASSPDISTDTQYF TGTGCCAGCTCACCCGACATAAGCACAGATACGCAGTATTTT
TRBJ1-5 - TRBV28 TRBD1 CASSWTGPSNQPQHF TGTGCCAGCAGTTGGACAGGGCCCAGCAATCAGCCCCAGCATTTT
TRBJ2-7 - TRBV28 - CASTSLPRSEQYF TGTGCCAGCACCTCCTTACCGCGTTCCGAGCAGTACTTC
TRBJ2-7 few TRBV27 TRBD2 CASSRLAGSYEQYF TGTGCCAGCAGTAGACTAGCGGGGTCCTACGAGCAGTACTTC
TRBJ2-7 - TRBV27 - CASSSGSLEQYF TGTGCCAGCAGTTCGGGGTCTCTCGAGCAGTACTTC
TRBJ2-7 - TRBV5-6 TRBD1 CASSLGQGWSSYEQYF TGTGCCAGCAGCTTGGGACAGGGTTGGAGCTCCTACGAGCAGTACTTC
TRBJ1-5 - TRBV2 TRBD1 CASVGTGGAGNQPQHF TGTGCCAGCGTGGGGACAGGGGGCGCCGGCAATCAGCCCCAGCATTTT
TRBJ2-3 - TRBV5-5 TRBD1 CASSLSPPGGADTQYF TGTGCCAGCAGCTTGTCCCCCCCAGGGGGCGCAGATACGCAGTATTTT
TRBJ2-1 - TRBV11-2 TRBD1 CASSLGQGDEQFF TGTGCCAGCAGCTTGGGACAGGGCGATGAGCAGTTCTTC
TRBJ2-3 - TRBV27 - CASSLEGIQGPDTQYF TGTGCCAGCAGTTTAGAGGGGATACAGGGACCAGATACGCAGTATTTT
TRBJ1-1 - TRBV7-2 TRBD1 CASSPWDRGLTEAFF TGTGCCAGCAGCCCTTGGGACAGGGGGCTCACTGAAGCTTTCTTT
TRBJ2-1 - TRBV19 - CASEYGFGNEQFF TGTGCCAGTGAGTATGGGTTCGGGAATGAGCAGTTCTTC
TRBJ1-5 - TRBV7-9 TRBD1 CASARQGDGQPQHF TGTGCCAGCGCTAGACAGGGGGACGGTCAGCCCCAGCATTTT
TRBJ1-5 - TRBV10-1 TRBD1 CASRTGGSNQPQHF TGCGCCAGCAGGACAGGGGGCAGCAATCAGCCCCAGCATTTT
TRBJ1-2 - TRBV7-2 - CASSSRQGRAGYGYTF TGTGCCAGCAGCTCCCGGCAGGGAAGGGCAGGCTATGGCTACACCTTC
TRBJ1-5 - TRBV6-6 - CASSKRGGNQPQHF TGTGCCAGCAGTAAAAGGGGTGGCAATCAGCCCCAGCATTTT
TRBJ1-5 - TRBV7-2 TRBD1 CASSLQGDQPQHF TGTGCCAGCAGTTTACAGGGGGATCAGCCCCAGCATTTT
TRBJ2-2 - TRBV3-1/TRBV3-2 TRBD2 CATGGAGVPGELFF TGTGCCACCGGAGGAGCGGGAGTCCCCGGGGAGCTGTTTTTT
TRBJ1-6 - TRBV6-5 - CASSPHTYNSPLHF TGTGCCAGCAGCCCCCACACCTATAATTCACCCCTCCACTTT
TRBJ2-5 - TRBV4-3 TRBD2 CASSQDDYSGRRGETQYF TGCGCCAGCAGCCAAGATGATTATAGCGGGAGAAGGGGGGAGACCCAGTACTTC
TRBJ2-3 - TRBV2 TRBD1 CASVQGEGADTQYF TGTGCCAGCGTGCAGGGGGAAGGGGCAGATACGCAGTATTTT
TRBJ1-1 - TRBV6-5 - CASRRGGSTEAFF TGTGCCAGCAGGCGCGGGGGAAGTACTGAAGCTTTCTTT
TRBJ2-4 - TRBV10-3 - CAISESIRGDIQYF TGTGCCATCAGTGAGTCGATACGGGGTGACATTCAGTACTTC
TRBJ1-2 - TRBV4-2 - CASSPEALGGGYTF TGTGCCAGCAGCCCCGAGGCGCTCGGTGGTGGCTACACCTTC
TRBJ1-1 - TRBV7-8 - CASSSLTGGNTEAFF TGTGCCAGCAGCTCCCTCACGGGTGGGAACACTGAAGCTTTCTTT
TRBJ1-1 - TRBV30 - CAWSDTNTEAFF TGTGCCTGGAGTGACACGAACACTGAAGCTTTCTTT
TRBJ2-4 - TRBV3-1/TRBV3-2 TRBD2 CASSPDAGGLAKNIQYF TGTGCCAGCAGCCCCGATGCGGGGGGGCTAGCCAAAAACATTCAGTACTTC
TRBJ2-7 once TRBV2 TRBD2 CASIKRGAGYFGEQYF TGTGCCAGCATCAAGCGTGGAGCGGGGTACTTTGGCGAGCAGTACTTC
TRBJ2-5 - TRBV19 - CASTLNPDNQETQYF TGTGCCAGTACCCTCAACCCGGACAACCAAGAGACCCAGTACTTC
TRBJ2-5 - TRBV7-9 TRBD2 CASSSRAGGPEETQYF TGTGCCAGCAGCTCAAGAGCGGGGGGGCCGGAAGAGACCCAGTACTTC
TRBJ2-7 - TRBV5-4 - CASSPDSNFYEQYF TGTGCCAGCAGCCCGGACAGCAACTTCTACGAGCAGTACTTC
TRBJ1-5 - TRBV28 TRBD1 CASRDRGFQPQHF TGTGCCAGCAGGGACAGGGGCTTTCAGCCCCAGCATTTT
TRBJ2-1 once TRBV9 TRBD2 CASSPPGLAGRDEQFF TGTGCCAGCAGCCCTCCGGGACTAGCGGGGAGGGATGAGCAGTTCTTC
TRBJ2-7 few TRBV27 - CASSRDRLSSYEQYF TGTGCCAGCAGTCGCGACAGGTTGAGCTCCTACGAGCAGTACTTC
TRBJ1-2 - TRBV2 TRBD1 CASSELVGQGLDGYTF TGTGCCAGCAGTGAATTGGTGGGACAGGGTTTGGATGGCTACACCTTC
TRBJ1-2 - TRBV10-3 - CAISEELLYGYTF TGTGCCATCAGTGAGGAGTTGCTCTATGGCTACACCTTC
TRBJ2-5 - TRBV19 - CASSKPGPGVLYQETQYF TGTGCCAGTAGTAAACCCGGGCCCGGGGTCCTGTACCAAGAGACCCAGTACTTC
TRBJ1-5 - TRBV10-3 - CAISESTSGGQPQHF TGTGCCATCAGTGAGTCGACGTCGGGAGGTCAGCCCCAGCATTTT
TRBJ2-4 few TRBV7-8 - CASSWGTGDIQYF TGTGCCAGCAGCTGGGGAACAGGAGACATTCAGTACTTC
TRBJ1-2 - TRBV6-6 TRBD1 CASSWGQGDGYTF TGTGCCAGCAGTTGGGGACAGGGCGATGGCTACACCTTC
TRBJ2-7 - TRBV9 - CASSVGPLTYEQYF TGTGCCAGCAGCGTGGGGCCTTTAACCTACGAGCAGTACTTC
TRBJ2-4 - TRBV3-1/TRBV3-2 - CASSARPSGRLAKNIQYF TGTGCCAGCAGCGCGCGCCCGTCGGGGAGACTAGCCAAAAACATTCAGTACTTC
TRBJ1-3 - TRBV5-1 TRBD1 CASSLGQGRSGNTIYF TGCGCCAGCAGCTTGGGACAGGGCCGCTCTGGAAACACCATATATTTT
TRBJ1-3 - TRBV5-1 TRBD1 CASSPPGQDNSGNTIYF TGCGCCAGCAGCCCCCCCGGACAGGACAACTCTGGAAACACCATATATTTT
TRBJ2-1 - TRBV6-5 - CASSLGHVQFF TGTGCCAGCAGTCTCGGACATGTGCAGTTCTTC
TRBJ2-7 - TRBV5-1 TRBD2 CASRPHPLSGRAAYYEQYF TGCGCCAGCAGACCACATCCCCTTAGCGGGAGGGCTGCCTACTACGAGCAGTACTTC
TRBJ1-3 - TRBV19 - CASSHSPFRNTIYF TGTGCCAGTAGTCACTCCCCTTTTCGGAACACCATATATTTT